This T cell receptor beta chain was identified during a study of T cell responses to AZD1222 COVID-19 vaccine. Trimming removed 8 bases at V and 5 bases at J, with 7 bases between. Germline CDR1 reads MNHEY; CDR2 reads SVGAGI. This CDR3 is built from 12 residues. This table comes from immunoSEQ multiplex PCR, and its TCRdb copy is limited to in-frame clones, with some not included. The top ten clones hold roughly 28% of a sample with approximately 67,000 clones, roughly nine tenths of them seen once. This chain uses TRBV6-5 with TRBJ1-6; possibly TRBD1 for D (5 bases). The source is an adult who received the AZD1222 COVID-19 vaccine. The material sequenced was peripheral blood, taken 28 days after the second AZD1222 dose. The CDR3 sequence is CASSTDNSPLHF. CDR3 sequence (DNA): TGTGCCAGCTCGACAGATAATTCACCCCTCCACTTT.